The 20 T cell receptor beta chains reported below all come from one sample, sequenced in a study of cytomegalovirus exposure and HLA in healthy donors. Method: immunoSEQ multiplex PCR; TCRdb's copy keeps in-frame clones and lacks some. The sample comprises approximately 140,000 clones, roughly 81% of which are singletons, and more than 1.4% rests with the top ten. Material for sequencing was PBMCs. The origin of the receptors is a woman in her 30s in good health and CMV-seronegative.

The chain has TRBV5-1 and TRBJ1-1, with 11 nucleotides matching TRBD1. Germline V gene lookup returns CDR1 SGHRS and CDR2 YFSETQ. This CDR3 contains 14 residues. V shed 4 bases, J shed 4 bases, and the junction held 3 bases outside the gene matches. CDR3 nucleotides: TGCGCCAGCAGCGGACAGGGGGCGGCCACTGAAGCTTTCTTT. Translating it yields CASSGQGAATEAFF.

The CDR3, as DNA: TGTGCCAGCAGCGGCGGGGGAAACACTGAAGCTTTCTTT. Translated, it gives CASSGGGNTEAFF. V gene TRBV7-9 combines with J gene TRBJ1-1; maybe TRBD1 (5 bases). Germline V gene lookup returns CDR1 SEHNR and CDR2 FQNEAQ (reference sequence). The CDR3 sequence is 13 residues long. V lost 5 bases to trimming and J lost 2 bases, with 9 bases between them.

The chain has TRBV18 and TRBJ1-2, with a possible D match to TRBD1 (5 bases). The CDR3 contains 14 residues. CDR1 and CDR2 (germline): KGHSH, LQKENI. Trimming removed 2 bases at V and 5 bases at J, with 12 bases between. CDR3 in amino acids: CASSPERGGYGYTF. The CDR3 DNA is TGTGCCAGCTCACCAGAAAGGGGCGGTTATGGCTACACCTTC.

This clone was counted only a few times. CDR3 DNA: TGTGCCAGCAGTGGGAGGACAGTCCTGAGGCAGTACTTC. It specifies CASSGRTVLRQYF. This chain links TRBV2 with TRBJ2-7, with D possibly matching TRBD1 (6 bases). This CDR3 has 13 amino acids. V dropped 4 bases and J dropped 9 bases, with 16 bases sitting between them. Germline V CDR1 and CDR2: SNHLY, FYNNEI.

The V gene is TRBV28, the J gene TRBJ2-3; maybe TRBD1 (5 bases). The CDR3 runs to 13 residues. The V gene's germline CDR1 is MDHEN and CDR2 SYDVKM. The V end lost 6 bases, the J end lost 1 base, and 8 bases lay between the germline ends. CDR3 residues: CASSPQGTDTQYF. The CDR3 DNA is TGTGCCAGCAGCCCACAGGGCACAGATACGCAGTATTTT.

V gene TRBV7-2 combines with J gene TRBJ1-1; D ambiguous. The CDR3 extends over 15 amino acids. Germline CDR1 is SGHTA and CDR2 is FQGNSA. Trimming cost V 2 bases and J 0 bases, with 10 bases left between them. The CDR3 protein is CASSLNTVMNTEAFF. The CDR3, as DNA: TGTGCCAGCAGCTTAAACACAGTTATGAACACTGAAGCTTTCTTT. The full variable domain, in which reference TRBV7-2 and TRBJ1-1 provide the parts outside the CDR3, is GAGVSQSPSNKVTEKGKDVELRCDPISGHTALYWYRQSLGQGLEFLIYFQGNSAPDKSGLPSDRFSAERTGGSVSTLTIQRTQQEDSAVYLCASSLNTVMNTEAFFGQGTRLTVV.

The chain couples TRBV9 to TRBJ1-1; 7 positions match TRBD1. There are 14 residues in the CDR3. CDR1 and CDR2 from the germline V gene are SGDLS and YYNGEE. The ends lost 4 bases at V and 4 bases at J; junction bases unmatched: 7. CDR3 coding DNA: TGTGCCAGCAGCCCCAAGGGGGCCGGCACTGAAGCTTTCTTT. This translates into CASSPKGAGTEAFF.

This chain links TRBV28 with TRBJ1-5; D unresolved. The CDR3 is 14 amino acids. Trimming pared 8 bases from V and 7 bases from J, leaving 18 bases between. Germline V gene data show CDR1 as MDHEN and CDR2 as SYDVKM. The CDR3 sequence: CASRKSGSGQPQHF. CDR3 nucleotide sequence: TGTGCCAGCCGCAAATCGGGTTCGGGACAGCCCCAGCATTTT.

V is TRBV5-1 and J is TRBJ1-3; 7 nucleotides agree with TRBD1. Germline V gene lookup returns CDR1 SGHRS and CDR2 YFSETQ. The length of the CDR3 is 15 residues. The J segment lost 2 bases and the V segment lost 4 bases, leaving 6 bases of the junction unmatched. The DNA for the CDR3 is TGCGCCAGCAGCCCCGACAGGGCCACTGGAAACACCATATATTTT. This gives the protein CASSPDRATGNTIYF.

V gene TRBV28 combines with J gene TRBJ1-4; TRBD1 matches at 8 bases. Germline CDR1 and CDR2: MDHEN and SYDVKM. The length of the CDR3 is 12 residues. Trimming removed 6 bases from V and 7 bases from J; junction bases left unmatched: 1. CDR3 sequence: CASRTGVEKLFF. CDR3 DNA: TGTGCCAGCAGGACAGGGGTTGAAAAACTGTTTTTT.

The CDR3 loop reads CASSPRDSRNGYTF. CDR3 DNA sequence: TGTGCCAGCTCACCCCGGGACAGTCGAAATGGCTACACCTTC. The genes are TRBV18 and TRBJ1-2, with TRBD1 matching 7 bases. CDR3 size: 14 residues. Germline CDR1 and CDR2: KGHSH and LQKENI. V lost 3 bases and J lost 6; bases outside the gene matches: 7.

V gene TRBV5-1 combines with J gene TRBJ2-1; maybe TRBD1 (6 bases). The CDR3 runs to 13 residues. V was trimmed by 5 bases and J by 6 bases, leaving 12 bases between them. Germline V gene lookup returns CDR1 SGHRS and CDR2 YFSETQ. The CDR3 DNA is TGCGCCAGCAGGTTTGGACAGAGCAATGAGCAGTTCTTC. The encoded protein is CASRFGQSNEQFF. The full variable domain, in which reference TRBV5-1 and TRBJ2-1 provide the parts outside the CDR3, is KAGVTQTPRYLIKTRGQQVTLSCSPISGHRSVSWYQQTPGQGLQFLFEYFSETQRNKGNFPGRFSGRQFSNSRSEMNVSTLELGDSALYLCASRFGQSNEQFFGPGTRLTVL.

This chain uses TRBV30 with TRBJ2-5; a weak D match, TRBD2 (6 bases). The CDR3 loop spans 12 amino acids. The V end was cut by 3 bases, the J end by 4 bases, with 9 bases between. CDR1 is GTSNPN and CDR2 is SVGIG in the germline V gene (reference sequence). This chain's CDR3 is CAWSGGVETQYF. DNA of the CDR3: TGTGCCTGGAGCGGCGGGGTAGAGACCCAGTACTTC.

This CDR3 reads CASSLIDRGRTGYTF. CDR3 DNA sequence: TGTGCCAGCAGCTTGATTGACAGGGGGCGTACTGGCTACACCTTC. The genes are TRBV5-6 and TRBJ1-2, with 10 bases that match TRBD1. Germline assignment: CDR1 SGHDT and CDR2 YYEEEE. This CDR3 contains 15 residues. V was clipped by 1 base and J by 7 bases; unmatched bases: 7.

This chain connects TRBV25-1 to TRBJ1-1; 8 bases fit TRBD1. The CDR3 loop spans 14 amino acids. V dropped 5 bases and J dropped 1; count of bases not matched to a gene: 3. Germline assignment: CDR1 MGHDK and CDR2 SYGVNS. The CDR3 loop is CASSPGQGNTEAFF. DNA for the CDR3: TGTGCCAGCAGTCCAGGACAGGGGAACACTGAAGCTTTCTTT.

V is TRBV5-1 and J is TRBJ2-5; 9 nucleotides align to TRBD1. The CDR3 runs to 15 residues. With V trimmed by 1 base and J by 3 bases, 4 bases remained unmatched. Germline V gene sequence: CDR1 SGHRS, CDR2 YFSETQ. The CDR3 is CASSLRTGVKETQYF. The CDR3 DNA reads TGCGCCAGCAGCTTGAGGACAGGGGTGAAAGAGACCCAGTACTTC.

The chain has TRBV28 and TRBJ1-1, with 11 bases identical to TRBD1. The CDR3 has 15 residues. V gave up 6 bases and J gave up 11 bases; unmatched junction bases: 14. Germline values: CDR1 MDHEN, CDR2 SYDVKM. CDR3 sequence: CASRFRTGGLGNAFF. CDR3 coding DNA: TGTGCCAGCAGATTCAGGACAGGGGGCTTGGGGAACGCTTTCTTT.

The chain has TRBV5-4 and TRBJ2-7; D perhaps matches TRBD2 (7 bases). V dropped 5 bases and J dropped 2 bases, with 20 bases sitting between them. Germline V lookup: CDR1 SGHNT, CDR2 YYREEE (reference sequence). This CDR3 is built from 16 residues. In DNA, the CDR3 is TGTGCCAGCAGTCCCCCCCCGGGGGGCCCGACCTACGAGCAGTACTTC. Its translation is CASSPPPGGPTYEQYF.

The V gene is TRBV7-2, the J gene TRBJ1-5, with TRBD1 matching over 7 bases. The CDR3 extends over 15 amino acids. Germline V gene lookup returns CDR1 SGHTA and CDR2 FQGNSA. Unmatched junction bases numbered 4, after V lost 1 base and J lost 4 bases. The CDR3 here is CASSLGTGRNQPQHF. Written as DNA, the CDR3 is TGTGCCAGCAGCTTAGGGACAGGTAGAAATCAGCCCCAGCATTTT.

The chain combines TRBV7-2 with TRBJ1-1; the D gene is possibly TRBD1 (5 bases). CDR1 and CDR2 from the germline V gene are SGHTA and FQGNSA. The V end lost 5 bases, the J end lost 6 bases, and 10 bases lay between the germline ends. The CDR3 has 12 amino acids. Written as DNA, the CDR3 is TGTGCCAGCAGCCCCCAGGGTCCTGAAGCTTTCTTT. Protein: CASSPQGPEAFF.